What follows describes a single TCR beta chain. As it was prepared, the TCRbeta library received unique molecular identifiers. TCRdb reanalysed the PCR reads using MiXCR and keeps one entry per CDR3 protein. The table lists some 390,000 distinct CDR3 sequences, roughly 20% of them singletons. This entry belongs to a study of T-cell reconstitution after alpha-beta-depleted transplantation in children. The CDR3 contains 13 residues. V trimming: 9 bases; J trimming: 2 bases; junction bases outside the gene matches: 4. Germline V gives CDR1 KGHDR, CDR2 SFDVKD. Sequencing used PBMCs from the stem cell graft donor, obtained from the stem cell graft. V usage is TRBV24-1 and J usage is TRBJ2-3; 7 bases are shared with TRBD2. The receptor comes from a human donor who donated a stem cell graft to a child with acute myeloid leukemia. The CDR3 sequence: CATQRGPTDTQYF. The CDR3 DNA is TGTGCCACCCAGCGGGGACCCACAGATACGCAGTATTTT.